This is a list of T cell receptor beta chains from one sample in a study of shared T cell receptors in the human thymus. Data came from immunoSEQ multiplex PCR; TCRdb stores just in-frame clones and leaves some out. The table includes 650,000 to 950,000 clones, over 75% detected once. These records were also assigned to another study, of human thymus T cells.

Material: thymocytes. These receptors all stem from a girl less than two years old with a congenital heart defect. Each CDR3 is given without its conserved first and last residue. D genes are given only for firm matches. Clone size is shown for a subset of rows, as once, few, many or a class of expanded clone.

size,D,V,J,CDR3
.,TRBD1,TRBV9,TRBJ2-7,ASSEGQGNYEQY
.,.,TRBV19,TRBJ2-2,ASSIETHLGRARNTGELF
.,TRBD1,TRBV5-1,TRBJ2-2,ASSSGQGNTGELF
.,.,TRBV4-3,TRBJ2-7,ASSQWGRPFSYEQY
few,.,TRBV28,TRBJ1-3,ASSRAEGGNSGNTIY
.,.,TRBV7-2,TRBJ2-3,ASSTQTFDTQY
.,TRBD1,TRBV6-1,TRBJ1-1,ASGDRGSDTEAF
.,.,TRBV6-4,TRBJ1-1,ASSLTFTGSNTEAF
.,TRBD1,TRBV6-6,TRBJ1-1,ASSLQGVNTEAF
.,.,TRBV27,TRBJ1-1,ASRIKGRRTEAF
once,.,TRBV7-4,TRBJ1-6,ASSPPVGASPGYNSPLH
few,.,TRBV28,TRBJ2-1,ASSRGSYNEQF
.,TRBD1,TRBV6-5,TRBJ1-2,ASSPGTGAIYT
.,TRBD1,TRBV6-5,TRBJ1-2,ASRSDRGDRSGYT
once,.,TRBV2,TRBJ2-2,ASKPAGAHTGELF
.,.,TRBV10-2,TRBJ1-6,ASRHSYNSPLH
once,.,TRBV25-1,TRBJ2-1,ASSTDEQF
.,TRBD2,TRBV19,TRBJ2-1,ASSIPLADYNEQF
.,TRBD2,TRBV7-9,TRBJ2-1,ASSANQGGGYNEQF
.,.,TRBV6-4,TRBJ1-1,ASKKRGRDTEAF
.,TRBD1,TRBV5-1,TRBJ2-7,ASSCRLDRGEQY
.,.,TRBV5-1,TRBJ2-5,ASSRAGGLAGQETQY
once,TRBD1,TRBV5-4,TRBJ1-4,ASSHRGSEKLF
once,TRBD1,TRBV9,TRBJ1-6,ASSVKGTDYNSPLH
.,.,TRBV5-1,TRBJ2-6,ASSLAGWGANVLT
.,.,TRBV29-1,TRBJ1-1,SVEGLPWGENTEAF
.,.,TRBV12-5,TRBJ1-5,ASGPRVDQPQH
.,.,TRBV2,TRBJ1-6,ASRRPVRPSRHNSPLH
.,TRBD1,TRBV5-4,TRBJ1-2,ASSYRGNYGYT
once,.,TRBV28,TRBJ1-2,ASTSWGTVIDGYT
.,.,TRBV5-1,TRBJ1-1,ASSLTADGTEAF
few,.,TRBV4-1,TRBJ1-4,ASSLGAANEKLF
.,TRBD1,TRBV7-9,TRBJ2-7,ASSPLGQGAFYEQY
.,.,TRBV4-1,TRBJ2-7,ASSRGPDYRYEQY
.,TRBD1,TRBV9,TRBJ2-7,ASSGDRGYEQY
.,TRBD1,TRBV5-4,TRBJ2-3,ASSLRSHGDRRTDTQY
.,.,TRBV18,TRBJ2-7,ASSGNKTYEQY
once,.,TRBV14,TRBJ2-3,ASSHRHRQPNSSTDTQY
once,.,TRBV30,TRBJ1-2,AIGGHGYT
.,TRBD2,TRBV28,TRBJ2-1,ASNTGLAGLNEQF
.,TRBD1,TRBV5-1,TRBJ1-2,ASSYGQAYGYT
.,TRBD2,TRBV7-2,TRBJ2-7,ASSQGAGSSYEQY
.,TRBD1,TRBV5-1,TRBJ1-2,ASSLRQGWAYGYT